The clone carrying this TCR beta chain was seen more than once but under ten times. What it recognizes is unknown. Unmatched junction bases numbered 4, after V lost 3 bases and J lost 3 bases. The CDR3 spans 16 residues. Germline V gene data show CDR1 as SGDLS and CDR2 as YYNGEE. The data belong to a study of response to subunit inactivated influenza vaccine. Using its own MiXCR run on the RT-PCR reads, TCRdb lists one record per CDR3 protein. The data hold hundreds of thousands of distinct CDR3 sequences, with approximately 14% observed a single time. Findings of the study overall: New T cells are recruited in small numbers by each seasonal influenza vaccination, according to the authors' suggestion.

The V and J genes are TRBV9 and TRBJ2-1, with 12 bases matching TRBD2. The TCR sequence derives from a man in his forties or fifties who received an inactivated influenza vaccine. Sequencing was performed on PBMCs from blood, taken 14 to 15 days before vaccination. The CDR3 loop is CASSEGLAGFYNEQFF. The CDR3 nucleotides are TGTGCCAGCAGCGAAGGACTAGCGGGGTTCTACAATGAGCAGTTCTTC.